The TCR beta chain described here comes from a study of early T cells in non-severe SARS-CoV-2 infection. TCRdb analysed the 5' RACE reads with MiXCR anew, one entry per CDR3 protein. The table includes around 58,000 distinct CDR3 sequences, approximately 12% detected once. Germline V CDR1 and CDR2: GTSNPN, SVGIG (reference sequence). This CDR3 is 14 amino acids long. V was trimmed by 4 bases and J by 5 bases, leaving 17 bases between them. The table lists this clonotype with a few counts. Material for sequencing was whole blood. The genes are TRBV30 and TRBJ1-1; possible D gene TRBD1, 5 bases. This clonotype originated in an adult who was a healthcare worker with PCR-confirmed SARS-CoV-2 infection or an uninfected control (not recorded which). CDR3 sequence (DNA): TGTGCCTGGACGTTGTTGGGGGGAGGGACTGAAGCTTTCTTT. Amino acids: CAWTLLGGGTEAFF. Filled out from reference TRBV30 and TRBJ1-1, the complete variable domain reads SQTIHQWPATLVQPVGSPLSLECTVEGTSNPNLYWYRQAAGRGLQLLFYSVGIGQISSEVPQNLSASRPQDRQFILSSKKLLLSDSGFYLCAWTLLGGGTEAFFGQGTRLTVV.